The next 10 T cell receptor beta chains were all read from a single sample in a study of cytomegalovirus exposure and HLA in healthy donors. 60 Vbeta and 13 Jbeta primers were used in PCR. Produced via immunoSEQ multiplex PCR; TCRdb's table is partial and in-frame only. The sample yields more than 95,000 clones, 74% seen once. Sample: PBMCs. Receptors originate from a woman aged 45-59 years in good health and CMV-seropositive.

The CDR3 sequence is CSVELAGGNQPQHF. CDR3 bases: TGCAGCGTTGAACTGGCAGGGGGCAATCAGCCCCAGCATTTT. The chain recombines TRBV29-1 with TRBJ1-5; possibly TRBD1 for D (6 bases). The CDR3 extends over 14 amino acids. The germline V gene has CDR1 SQVTM and CDR2 ANQGSEA. Trimming removed 2 bases from V and 2 bases from J, with 10 bases in between.

This clone was seen only once. The chain is built from TRBV2 and TRBJ2-5; maybe TRBD2 (6 bases). CDR3 size: 15 residues. CDR1 and CDR2 from the germline V gene are SNHLY and FYNNEI. V was clipped by 6 bases and J by 10 bases, with 24 bases between them. CDR3 amino acids: CASRRGGVPSIGQYF. The DNA for the CDR3 is TGTGCCAGCAGAAGAGGAGGGGTCCCCTCAATCGGCCAGTACTTC. Based on the CDR3 plus reference TRBV2 and TRBJ2-5, the full variable domain is EPEVTQTPSHQVTQMGQEVILRCVPISNHLYFYWYRQILGQKVEFLVSFYNNEISEKSEIFDDQFSVERPDGSNFTLKIRSTKLEDSAMYFCASRRGGVPSIGQYFGPGTRLLVL.

CDR3 DNA: TGTGCCAGCAGTCTCTTCACAGGGGACAATGAGCAGTTCTTC. This gives the protein CASSLFTGDNEQFF. The V call is TRBV2, the J call TRBJ2-1, with TRBD1 identical over 7 bases. V shed 5 bases and J 5 bases; nucleotides not matched to a gene: 6. Germline V CDR1 and CDR2: SNHLY, FYNNEI. The length of the CDR3 is 14 residues.

The gene calls are TRBV2 and TRBJ1-5; D is possibly TRBD1 (5 bases). V shed 8 bases and J shed 3 bases, with 14 bases lying between them. CDR1 is SNHLY, CDR2 FYNNEI, per germline. CDR3 length: 14 residues. CDR3 sequence reads: CASHQTASNQPQHF. The CDR3 DNA is TGTGCCAGCCACCAGACAGCTTCCAATCAGCCCCAGCATTTT.

Points on this clone: The identical CDR3 is also encoded by other nucleotide sequences in the sample. V is TRBV11-2 and J is TRBJ2-7, with 8 bases fitting TRBD1. Losses at the gene ends were 5 bases for V and 3 bases for J; bases not matched to a gene: 3. The CDR3 consists of 13 residues. CDR1 SGHAT and CDR2 FQNNGV come from the germline V gene. The CDR3 bases are TGTGCCAGCAGCCGCGGGACAGGCTACGAGCAGTACTTC. This translates into CASSRGTGYEQYF.

The genes are TRBV28 and TRBJ2-7; 7 bases agree with TRBD1. The CDR3 has 15 residues. Per germline, CDR1 MDHEN and CDR2 SYDVKM. V shed 5 bases and J 3 bases; nucleotides not matched to a gene: 10. The CDR3 spells CASSDVPGQRYEQYF. The CDR3 DNA reads as TGTGCCAGCAGTGATGTGCCGGGACAGCGCTACGAGCAGTACTTC.

V usage is TRBV7-2 and J usage is TRBJ2-7; unclear D gene. The V gene lost 5 bases and the J gene lost 4 bases, with 6 bases spanning the gap. The germline CDR1 and CDR2 sequences are SGHTA and FQGNSA. The CDR3 has 11 amino acids. The CDR3 sequence: CASSRAYEQYF. The CDR3 DNA reads as TGTGCCAGCAGCCGAGCGTACGAGCAGTACTTC.

The chain combines TRBV7-8 with TRBJ1-1; 9 nucleotides align to TRBD1. This CDR3 comprises 13 residues. Trimming removed 4 bases from V and 9 bases from J; junction bases left unmatched: 6. Germline CDR1 reads SGHVS; CDR2 reads FQNEAQ. Here the CDR3 DNA reads TGTGCCAGCAGCTCGGGACAGGGCGTCAAAGCTTTCTTT. This encodes CASSSGQGVKAFF.

The chain has TRBV7-6 and TRBJ1-3; no clear D gene. The CDR3 loop spans 13 amino acids. V was shortened by 4 bases and J by 0 bases, with 4 bases between the two germline ends. Germline V gene lookup returns CDR1 SGHVS and CDR2 FNYEAQ. In DNA, the CDR3 is TGTGCCAGCAGCTCGTCCTCTGGAAACACCATATATTTT. As protein: CASSSSSGNTIYF.

This clone has just a few counts. The V gene is TRBV2, the J gene TRBJ2-5; possibly TRBD2 for D (6 bases). V was shortened by 6 bases and J by 5 bases, with 16 bases between the two germline ends. CDR1 and CDR2 from the germline V gene are SNHLY and FYNNEI. This CDR3 is 14 amino acids long. CDR3 amino acids: CASRGGWSRETQYF. As DNA, the CDR3 is TGTGCCAGCAGGGGGGGATGGTCAAGGGAGACCCAGTACTTC.